Presented here are 20 T cell receptor beta chains from one specimen sequenced in a study of sequential checkpoint blockade in melanoma. Treatment specified: randomized to nivolumab then ipilimumab (arm A) or the reverse (arm B). Here immunoSEQ multiplex PCR was the method, and the copy in TCRdb shows in-frame clones only, minus some. The table has thousands of clones, about three fifths seen once. This sample comprised CD8+ T cells sorted from blood (inferred from file names), obtained from a patient given nivolumab and ipilimumab in sequence. These receptors originate from a human patient with melanoma. Some clones in this sample may be carry-over from other donors' samples.

This clone was picked up a small number of times. This chain uses TRBV7-2 with TRBJ2-7; 9 nucleotides line up with TRBD1. The germline CDR1 and CDR2 sequences are SGHTA and FQGNSA. V trimming: 3 bases; J trimming: 4 bases; junction bases outside the gene matches: 1. The CDR3 consists of 13 residues. CDR3 sequence (DNA): TGTGCCAGCAGCTTGACAGGGGGGTACGAGCAGTACTTC. Residues: CASSLTGGYEQYF.

By its share, this clone is large. The identical CDR3 is also encoded by other nucleotide sequences in the sample. V is TRBV6-5 and J is TRBJ1-2; D possibly corresponds to TRBD1 (6 bases). V lost 5 bases and J 6 bases, leaving 19 bases between the germline ends. The CDR3 has 15 amino acids. The germline CDR1 and CDR2 sequences are MNHEY and SVGAGI. CDR3 in amino acids: CASSPQTGTIHGYTF. The CDR3 DNA sequence: TGTGCCAGCAGTCCCCAAACCGGGACAATCCATGGCTACACCTTC.

V usage is TRBV18 and J usage is TRBJ1-2, with 9 positions matching TRBD1. The germline gives CDR1 KGHSH, CDR2 LQKENI. Losses at the gene ends were 2 bases for V and 4 bases for J; bases not matched to a gene: 2. The CDR3 runs to 14 residues. CDR3: CASSPETGGYGYTF. CDR3 coding DNA: TGTGCCAGCTCACCAGAGACAGGGGGCTATGGCTACACCTTC.

This chain links TRBV29-1 with TRBJ1-4, with 7 bases fitting TRBD1. The CDR3 is made up of 15 amino acids. Germline V gene lookup returns CDR1 SQVTM and CDR2 ANQGSEA. J lost 6 bases, V lost 1 base, and 8 bases had no gene match. The CDR3 DNA sequence: TGCAGCGTTGAAGGGACAGGACGGGGAGATGAAAAACTGTTTTTT. It specifies CSVEGTGRGDEKLFF.

This chain joins TRBV7-9 and TRBJ2-7, with TRBD2 matching over 9 bases. The CDR3 contains 16 residues. Germline assignment: CDR1 SEHNR and CDR2 FQNEAQ (reference sequence). The trim removed 5 bases at V and 0 bases at J, leaving 8 bases unmatched. This CDR3 reads CASSPWGGGGSYEQYF. CDR3 nucleotides: TGTGCCAGCAGCCCATGGGGCGGGGGGGGCTCCTACGAGCAGTACTTC.

The chain employs TRBV9 and TRBJ2-5; TRBD1 matches at 10 bases. Germline V gene data show CDR1 as SGDLS and CDR2 as YYNGEE. V gave up 4 bases and J gave up 6 bases; unmatched junction bases: 12. The CDR3 totals 16 residues. The CDR3 reads CASSITPGQGKKTQYF. The CDR3 nucleotides are TGTGCCAGCAGCATCACACCGGGACAGGGGAAGAAGACCCAGTACTTC.

V and J are TRBV27 and TRBJ1-4, with 9 bases lining up with TRBD1. Trimming removed 2 bases from V and 8 bases from J; junction bases left unmatched: 6. The CDR3 consists of 15 residues. Per the germline V gene, CDR1 is MNHEY and CDR2 is SMNVEV (reference sequence). This CDR3 reads CASSLQGQGREKLFF. The CDR3 DNA follows: TGTGCCAGCAGTTTACAGGGACAGGGAAGGGAAAAACTGTTTTTT.

The chain joins TRBV15 to TRBJ1-5; 7 bases are a match to TRBD1. Germline lookup yields CDR1 LNHNV and CDR2 YYDKDF (reference sequence). V lost 0 bases to trimming and J lost 8 bases; unmatched junction nucleotides: 1. This CDR3 spans 13 amino acids. The CDR3 DNA sequence: TGTGCCACCAGCAGAGAAACAGGGGAGCCCCAGCATTTT. Amino acid sequence: CATSRETGEPQHF.

This clone has just a few counts. The J gene is TRBJ1-1, the V gene TRBV4-1, with a weak D call TRBD1 (6 bases). This CDR3 region has 18 residues. The germline CDR1 and CDR2 sequences are MGHRA and YSYEKL. The V and J ends lost 0 bases and 1 base respectively, with 18 bases between them. The CDR3 protein is CASSQDGAPQGRNTEAFF. Here the CDR3 DNA reads TGCGCCAGCAGCCAAGATGGGGCCCCCCAGGGGCGGAACACTGAAGCTTTCTTT.

The genes are TRBV5-5 and TRBJ2-7; 7 bases agree with TRBD1. Looked up from germline, CDR1 is SGHKS and CDR2 is YYEKEE (reference sequence). With 3 bases clipped from V and 4 bases from J, the junction kept 10 bases outside the gene matches. The CDR3 length is 15 residues. Here the CDR3 DNA reads TGTGCCAGCAGCTCCGACTCCGGGACAGTATACGAGCAGTACTTC. Amino acids: CASSSDSGTVYEQYF. The whole variable domain, filled in from reference TRBV5-5 and TRBJ2-7, reads DAGVTQSPTHLIKTRGQQVTLRCSPISGHKSVSWYQQVLGQGPQFIFQYYEKEERGRGNFPDRFSARQFPNYSSELNVNALLLGDSALYLCASSSDSGTVYEQYFGPGTRLTVT.

The chain employs TRBV10-2 and TRBJ1-1, with D maybe TRBD1 (5 bases). The CDR3 is 12 residues long. Germline CDR1 WSHSY, CDR2 SAAADI. With 6 bases removed from V and 4 bases from J, the gap between germline ends came to 9 bases. The CDR3 DNA is TGCGCCAGCAGGGTGGGGGGCACTGAAGCTTTCTTT. Residues: CASRVGGTEAFF.

This chain joins TRBV23-1 and TRBJ2-7, with TRBD1 identical over 9 bases. TRBV23-1 qualifies as an ORF whose function is uncertain. V lost 3 bases and J lost 5; bases outside the gene matches: 11. This CDR3 comprises 16 residues. In nucleotides, the CDR3 is TGCGCCAGCAGTCACCGGGAACAGGGGGCAAAGGACGAGCAGTACTTC. It codes for CASSHREQGAKDEQYF.

V gene TRBV19 combines with J gene TRBJ1-1; 7 bases map to TRBD1. In germline, CDR1 is LNHDA, CDR2 SQIVND (reference sequence). The CDR3 sequence is 13 residues long. Unmatched junction bases numbered 12, after V lost 6 bases and J lost 11 bases. For the CDR3, the DNA is TGTGCCAGTAGGGAGGGGGCAGAGGGCATGGCTTTCTTT. As protein: CASREGAEGMAFF.

The rearrangement joins TRBV5-6 to TRBJ1-3; the match to TRBD1 covers 9 bases. The length of the CDR3 is 16 residues. The germline gives CDR1 SGHDT, CDR2 YYEEEE. The J segment lost 4 bases and the V segment lost 3 bases, leaving 8 bases of the junction unmatched. The CDR3 DNA is TGTGCCAGCAGCTGGGGTACAGGGGGCCCCGGAAACACCATATATTTT. This translates into CASSWGTGGPGNTIYF.

The chain uses TRBV5-1 and TRBJ2-7; possible D gene TRBD2, 5 bases. Trimming pared 3 bases from V and 0 bases from J, leaving 10 bases between. The CDR3 length is 14 residues. In germline, CDR1 is SGHRS, CDR2 YFSETQ. DNA of the CDR3: TGCGCCAGCAGCTCATGGGAGAACTCCTACGAGCAGTACTTC. Its protein is CASSSWENSYEQYF.

The chain employs TRBV9 and TRBJ1-2; TRBD1 matches 8 bases. Germline V gene sequence: CDR1 SGDLS, CDR2 YYNGEE. There are 17 residues in the CDR3. J gave up 8 bases and V 0 bases, and 15 bases lay outside the gene matches. The CDR3 DNA reads as TGTGCCAGCAGCGTAGTAAACAGGGGGGATCCCCTCGAGGGCTACACCTTC. It encodes CASSVVNRGDPLEGYTF.

J is TRBJ1-2 and V is TRBV7-2; the D gene is possibly TRBD1 (6 bases). V was shortened by 6 bases and J by 4 bases, with 15 bases between the two germline ends. This CDR3 region has 14 residues. Germline V gives CDR1 SGHTA, CDR2 FQGNSA. The CDR3 DNA reads as TGTGCCAGCAGAGACACAGGGTTGGCCTATGGCTACACCTTC. It yields the protein CASRDTGLAYGYTF.

V is TRBV4-1 and J is TRBJ2-7, with 7 bases matching TRBD2. In germline, CDR1 is MGHRA, CDR2 YSYEKL. V was clipped by 2 bases and J by 3 bases; unmatched bases: 7. This CDR3 is built from 15 residues. For the CDR3, the DNA is TGCGCCAGCAGCCAACGTGGCGGGGGAGTCTACGAGCAGTACTTC. The encoded protein is CASSQRGGGVYEQYF.

V usage is TRBV6-4 and J usage is TRBJ2-1; 9 bases map to TRBD2. V lost 3 bases to trimming and J lost 6 bases; unmatched junction nucleotides: 6. The germline gives CDR1 MRHNA, CDR2 SNTAGT. The CDR3 runs 15 residues. The CDR3 coding sequence is TGTGCCAGCAGTGAGGAAGGGACTAGCCCCAATGAGCAGTTCTTC. Its translation: CASSEEGTSPNEQFF.

V usage is TRBV7-2 and J usage is TRBJ2-7; 7 positions agree with TRBD2. Trimming took 0 bases from V and 1 from J; bases not matched to a gene: 0. The CDR3 sequence is 14 residues long. Germline CDR1 reads SGHTA; CDR2 reads FQGNSA. As DNA, the CDR3 is TGTGCCAGCAGCTTAGCGGGGGGGTCCTACGAGCAGTACTTC. Translating gives CASSLAGGSYEQYF.